This is a list of T cell receptor beta chains from one sample in a study of cytomegalovirus exposure and HLA in healthy donors. Here immunoSEQ multiplex PCR was the method, and the copy in TCRdb shows in-frame clones only, minus some. Of about 100,000 clones listed, 60% to 75% are singletons. The sample consisted of PBMCs. The receptor set was obtained from a middle-aged man in good health and CMV-seronegative. CDR3s include the opening cysteine and the closing phenylalanine or tryptophan. The D gene is left open where the match is weak. Size tells how often a clone was seen (once, few, many) or the class of an expanded clone, and some rows leave it out.

>TRBV7-6|TRBJ1-1|.|once
CASSLDRAGMNTEAFF
TGTGCCAGCAGCTTAGACAGGGCTGGGATGAACACTGAAGCTTTCTTT
>TRBV28|TRBJ1-6|TRBD1|few
CASSFATGDNSPLHF
TGTGCCAGCAGTTTCGCGACAGGGGATAATTCACCCCTCCACTTT
>TRBV6-5|TRBJ2-1|TRBD1|.
CASSYLTGVPYNEQFF
TGTGCCAGCAGTTACCTGACAGGGGTCCCCTACAATGAGCAGTTCTTC
>TRBV9|TRBJ2-1|TRBD1|.
CASSAQDRDSYNEQFF
TGTGCCAGCAGCGCCCAGGACAGGGACTCCTACAATGAGCAGTTCTTC
>TRBV19|TRBJ2-7|.|.
CASSIGHEQYF
TGTGCCAGTAGTATCGGTCACGAGCAGTACTTC
>TRBV2|TRBJ2-2|TRBD1|few
CASRMTGDTGELFF
TGTGCCAGCAGAATGACAGGGGATACCGGGGAGCTGTTTTTT
>TRBV9|TRBJ1-1|.|.
CASSPNRNEYTEAFF
TGTGCCAGCAGCCCCAACAGGAACGAGTACACTGAAGCTTTCTTT
>TRBV7-9|TRBJ1-2|.|.
CASSFTQATYGYTF
TGTGCCAGCAGCTTTACGCAGGCGACCTATGGCTACACCTTC
>TRBV27|TRBJ1-6|.|.
CASSFRSNNSPLHF
TGTGCCAGCAGTTTTAGATCTAATAATTCACCCCTCCACTTT
>TRBV7-8|TRBJ2-7|TRBD1|.
CASSWDRSYEQYF
TGTGCCAGCAGCTGGGACAGATCCTACGAGCAGTACTTC
>TRBV6-6|TRBJ2-2|.|once
CASSWGDTGELFF
TGTGCCAGCAGCTGGGGGGACACCGGGGAGCTGTTTTTT
>TRBV28|TRBJ2-2|TRBD2|.
CASSFLAGAVGELFF
TGTGCCAGCAGTTTTCTAGCGGGAGCCGTCGGGGAGCTGTTTTTT
>TRBV7-9|TRBJ1-4|.|.
CASSLSGANEKLFF
TGTGCCAGCAGCTTGTCCGGGGCTAATGAAAAACTGTTTTTT
>TRBV30|TRBJ2-7|TRBD1|.
CAWDPGPTGGYGYEQYF
TGTGCCTGGGACCCAGGACCAACAGGGGGCTATGGTTACGAGCAGTACTTC
>TRBV5-5|TRBJ2-7|.|.
CASSLAVIYEQYF
TGTGCCAGCAGCTTGGCCGTAATTTACGAGCAGTACTTC
>TRBV9|TRBJ2-5|TRBD1|.
CASSPGTGSETQYF
TGTGCCAGCAGCCCAGGGACAGGGAGCGAGACCCAGTACTTC
>TRBV28|TRBJ2-1|.|.
CASSPALNNEQFF
TGTGCCAGCAGTCCCGCACTGAACAATGAGCAGTTCTTC
>TRBV2|TRBJ2-5|.|few
CASSDQRGETQYF
TGTGCCAGCAGTGATCAAAGGGGAGAGACCCAGTACTTC
>TRBV7-9|TRBJ1-1|.|few
CASSSSTGNTEAFF
TGTGCCAGCAGCTCGTCTACAGGGAACACTGAAGCTTTCTTT
>TRBV6-5|TRBJ1-3|.|once
CASSPTGGGNTIYF
TGTGCCAGCAGTCCGACAGGAGGCGGAAACACCATATATTTT
>TRBV7-2|TRBJ1-1|TRBD1|.
CASRPGTGVNTEAFF
TGTGCCAGCCGACCCGGGACAGGGGTCAACACTGAAGCTTTCTTT
>TRBV15|TRBJ1-1|.|.
CATSRERGTEGRQAEAFF
TGTGCCACCAGCAGAGAGAGAGGGACCGAGGGCCGACAGGCTGAAGCTTTCTTT
>TRBV7-2|TRBJ2-6|.|.
CASSWTVQSGANVLTF
TGTGCCAGCAGCTGGACTGTCCAATCTGGGGCCAACGTCCTGACTTTC
>TRBV29-1|TRBJ2-7|.|.
CSGRGGHEQYF
TGCAGCGGGCGGGGTGGGCACGAGCAGTACTTC
>TRBV9|TRBJ2-3|.|.
CASSSRGTATDTQYF
TGTGCCAGCAGCTCCCGGGGGACAGCCACAGATACGCAGTATTTT
>TRBV7-2|TRBJ2-2|.|.
CASSLAWADGELFF
TGTGCCAGCAGCTTAGCGTGGGCCGACGGGGAGCTGTTTTTT
>TRBV4-3|TRBJ2-7|TRBD2|.
CASSPLLTSGGYEQYF
TGCGCCAGCAGCCCCCTATTGACTAGCGGAGGGTACGAGCAGTACTTC
>TRBV28|TRBJ1-1|.|.
CASSTDTSTGAFF
TGTGCCAGCAGTACCGATACCAGCACGGGAGCTTTCTTT
>TRBV7-6|TRBJ1-5|.|.
CASSLERGRNQPQHF
TGTGCCAGCAGCTTAGAGAGAGGCCGCAATCAGCCCCAGCATTTT
>TRBV18|TRBJ2-7|.|.
CASSDLPPPGEQYF
TGTGCCAGCTCAGACTTACCTCCTCCGGGGGAGCAGTACTTC
>TRBV4-2|TRBJ1-6|.|.
CASSQELVSGYNYNSPLHF
TGTGCCAGCAGCCAAGAACTTGTCTCGGGGTATAACTATAATTCACCCCTCCACTTT
>TRBV19|TRBJ2-7|TRBD2|.
CASAPGGSRYEQYF
TGTGCCAGTGCCCCTGGCGGGAGTAGGTACGAGCAGTACTTC
>TRBV28|TRBJ2-7|.|.
CASSLLRDNPYEQYF
TGTGCCAGCAGTTTATTGAGGGACAACCCCTACGAGCAGTACTTC